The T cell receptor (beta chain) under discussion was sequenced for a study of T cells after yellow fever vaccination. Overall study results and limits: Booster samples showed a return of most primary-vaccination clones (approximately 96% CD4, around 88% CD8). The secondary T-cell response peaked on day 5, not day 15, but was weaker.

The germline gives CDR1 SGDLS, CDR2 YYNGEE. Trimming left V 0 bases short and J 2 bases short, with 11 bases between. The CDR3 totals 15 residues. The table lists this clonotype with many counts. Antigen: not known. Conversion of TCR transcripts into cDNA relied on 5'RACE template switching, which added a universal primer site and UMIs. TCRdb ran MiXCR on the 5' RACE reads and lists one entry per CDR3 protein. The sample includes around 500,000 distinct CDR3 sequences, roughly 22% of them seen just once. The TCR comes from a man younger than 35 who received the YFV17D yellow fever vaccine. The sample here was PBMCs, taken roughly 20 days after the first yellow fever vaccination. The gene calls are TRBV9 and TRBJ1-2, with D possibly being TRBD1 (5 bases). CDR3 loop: CASSVATAGNYGYTF. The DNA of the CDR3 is TGTGCCAGCAGCGTAGCTACGGCAGGGAACTATGGCTACACCTTC.